This T cell receptor (beta chain) appears in the sequencing data of a study of cytomegalovirus exposure and HLA in healthy donors. Study outcomes and limitations: Accurate predictions that matched the HLA-A and HLA-B alleles of most subjects were reportedly made from TCR beta sequences. Presence/absence analyses assumed roughly uniform sequencing depth across donors, which may not hold. In a later analysis, specific HLA alleles were associated with 15,000 to 20,000 TCR beta sequences at a 0.05 false discovery rate.

The primer mix had 60 Vbeta and 13 Jbeta primers. Profiled with immunoSEQ multiplex PCR; TCRdb holds only in-frame clones, not every one. The data show under 150,000 clones, approximately 80% seen once. Per germline, CDR1 LNHNV and CDR2 YYDKDF (reference sequence). The CDR3 loop spans 13 amino acids. V was clipped by 9 bases and J by 3 bases, with 15 bases between them. Details on this clone: Its antigen remains unidentified.

The chain joins TRBV15 to TRBJ2-7; perhaps TRBD1 as D (5 bases). The receptor was isolated from a man aged 18 to 29 in good health and CMV-seronegative. Sequences were obtained from PBMCs. The CDR3 loop is CATAVPGNYEQYF. The CDR3 DNA reads TGTGCCACGGCGGTACCAGGGAACTACGAGCAGTACTTC.